This TCR beta chain emerged from a study of T cells in Graves' hyperthyroidism and ophthalmopathy (dated by TCRdb to between 2018 and 2020). Describing the broader study: Peripheral blood samples were taken at initial diagnosis, before any treatment was given. Once sampling was done, hyperthyroidism patients were given methimazole at a starting dose of 30 mg daily, whereas ophthalmopathy patients were given high-dose intravenous methylprednisolone. The 95 to 100 discovery patients were divided at random into training and test sets in a 7:3 ratio. TCR V-J signatures able to tell the groups apart were searched for in a discovery cohort of 100 or so patients, of whom over 40 had Graves' ophthalmopathy and 55 to 60 had stable Graves' hyperthyroidism. The study also compared thyroid tissue and blood T-cell repertoires from a handful of Graves' hyperthyroidism patients. TCR Vbeta CDR3 sequencing of roughly 140 peripheral blood samples (over 40 ophthalmopathy, about 80 hyperthyroidism and around 17 progressor patients) is reported in the paper. Whether ophthalmopathy could be predicted prospectively was tested in an independent validation cohort made up of about 18 hyperthyroidism patients plus 17 patients who later progressed to ophthalmopathy. Beyond this particular receptor, the publication reports: Most expanded thyroid clonotypes (frequency above 0.001) were also detected in blood, a finding suggesting that blood repertoires may reflect thyroid immune responses. During validation, the model predicted progression to ophthalmopathy a median of approximately six months ahead of onset, with around 70% sensitivity and under 85% specificity. In cross-validation, a model built on a 13 V-J signature told ophthalmopathy apart from stable hyperthyroidism with just under 90% sensitivity and around 84% specificity, and in testing the same model reached 80%/75%. Sample size was not statistically predetermined, and investigators were not blinded to group allocation.

The TCR beta CDR3 regions were amplified from the RNA transcripts. A first-round RT-PCR of the TCR CDR3 used the HTBI primer set with the Qiagen OneStep RT-PCR kit. The libraries were constructed in a second round of multiplex PCR and then size-selected and purified. Paired-end sequencing of the libraries was performed with 100 bp reads on an Illumina HiSeq2000. The authors' pipeline ran thus. SOAPnuke was used to process the raw data, throwing out any read that contained adapters or uncalled bases, had a mean Phred below 15, or lacked an exact constant-primer or identifier match. High-quality paired reads were merged using COPE v1.2.5, and each unique nucleotide sequence was defined as a clonotype. MiTCR v1.1 was used to align the clonotypes against IMGT TRBV, TRBD and TRBJ reference segments. The analysis was restricted to V-J combinations with a frequency above 0.0001, which together covered around 99% of the repertoires. A TCS score was defined as the ratio of F50 (clonal expansion) to E x V (chaos), with BLOSUM62-based TCRdist applied between CDR3 peptides within each V-J. Welch's t-statistics and random forest reduced just over 500 V-J features to roughly 13, which were used in a naive Bayes classifier (R e1071). The public reads were quality trimmed at Q25 with fastp and then assembled into clones with MiXCR by TCRdb, keeping productive beta chains. A single entry per CDR3 protein holds the most common genes and DNA from its merged rows. The V and J calls were not made by the authors but by TCRdb's processing. The sample profile shows approximately 620,000 distinct CDR3 sequences; about 15% of them were found once. The ten largest clones represent 5.5% to 7.5% of the sample.

This clonotype was counted many times. Its recognized antigen is unknown. Within one base of it there is no much larger clone, and no base qualities were kept. CDR1 and CDR2 were assigned from the germline V gene as SGHNT and YENEEA. V and J lose 4 bases and 5 bases, and a span of 17 bases separates them. There are 15 amino acids in the CDR3, from cysteine to phenylalanine inclusive. CDR3 DNA only is kept here, 45 bases in frame from base 1. Hyperthyroidism patients were aged 18 to 65 years and newly diagnosed, with disease duration of less than 2 months. Exclusion was applied to patients with uncontrolled infections, other autoimmune diseases, pregnancy or lactation. Diagnoses were established on the basis of clinical symptoms, serum thyroxine and TRAb, thyroid ultrasound, and orbital computed tomography. Blood from progressor patients was drawn when they were first diagnosed with hyperthyroidism, before any ophthalmopathy symptoms appeared. PBMCs were isolated from 7.5 to 10 ml of fresh peripheral blood by Ficoll-Paque density gradient centrifugation. Progressor patients were defined as those initially diagnosed with Graves' hyperthyroidism in whom ophthalmopathy developed during follow-up. Total RNA was extracted with Trizol reagent, and quality was checked on an Agilent 2100 Bioanalyzer.

This receptor was identified in a woman between 25 and 40 years old with Graves' hyperthyroidism that later progressed to Graves' ophthalmopathy. This chain joins TRBV11-3 to TRBJ1-1; no D gene call is confident. Sequencing used blood. The CDR3 loop reads CASSSPTSPLTEAFF. The DNA reads as follows: TGTGCCAGCAGCTCTCCGACTAGTCCGTTGACTGAAGCTTTCTTT.